The 23 T cell receptor beta chains below were found in one sample sequenced in a study of blood T cell repertoires in COVID-19. Using immunoSEQ multiplex PCR, the repertoire was profiled, and TCRdb retains in-frame clones only, with some absent. The data contain over 85,000 clones, 87% of them singletons. The sequenced sample was peripheral blood. Source of these receptors: a human donor in a cohort sampled during active COVID-19.

The V and J genes are TRBV19 and TRBJ2-7; D is perhaps TRBD1 (5 bases). Per germline, CDR1 LNHDA and CDR2 SQIVND (reference sequence). This CDR3 has 15 amino acids. V shed 5 bases and J shed 1 base, with 15 bases lying between them. The CDR3: CASSVDRSRSYEQYF. CDR3 sequence (DNA): TGTGCCAGTAGTGTCGACAGAAGTCGGTCCTACGAGCAGTACTTC.

V and J are TRBV18 and TRBJ1-6, with 10 bases fitting TRBD1. The CDR3 consists of 16 residues. Trimming took 3 bases from V and 5 from J; bases not matched to a gene: 4. The V gene's germline CDR1 is KGHSH and CDR2 LQKENI. CDR3 amino acids: CASSPAGQGNNSPLHF. The CDR3 DNA reads TGTGCCAGCTCACCTGCGGGACAGGGGAATAATTCACCCCTCCACTTT. The entire variable domain, with the rest obtained from reference TRBV18 and TRBJ1-6, is as follows: NAGVMQNPRHLVRRRGQEARLRCSPMKGHSHVYWYRQLPEEGLKFMVYLQKENIIDESGMPKERFSAEFPKEGPSILRIQQVVRGDSAAYFCASSPAGQGNNSPLHFGNGTRLTVT.

J is TRBJ2-7 and V is TRBV10-2; TRBD2 aligns across 12 bases. CDR1 is WSHSY, CDR2 SAAADI, per germline. The trim removed 7 bases at V and 5 bases at J, leaving 12 bases unmatched. The CDR3 has 16 residues. The CDR3 loop is CASTGLAGLSVHEQYF. The CDR3 coding sequence is TGCGCCAGCACAGGACTAGCGGGGTTATCAGTCCACGAGCAGTACTTC.

In this sample, this clone turned up once. The gene calls are TRBV19 and TRBJ1-5, with 7 bases aligning to TRBD1. The CDR3 has 15 residues. V was clipped by 7 bases and J by 1 base; unmatched bases: 7. Looked up from germline, CDR1 is LNHDA and CDR2 is SQIVND (reference sequence). Written as DNA, the CDR3 is TGTGCCAGTACCGAGACAGGGTACAGCAATCAGCCCCAGCATTTT. This translates into CASTETGYSNQPQHF.

The rearrangement uses TRBV18 and TRBJ2-3, with 10 bases identical to TRBD2. V dropped 5 bases and J dropped 4; count of bases not matched to a gene: 3. CDR1 is KGHSH and CDR2 is LQKENI in the germline V gene. The CDR3 runs 14 residues. CDR3 protein: CASSIGLAADTQYF. As DNA, the CDR3 is TGTGCCAGCTCAATAGGACTAGCGGCAGATACGCAGTATTTT.

This rearrangement joins TRBV24-1 to TRBJ2-2; D uncertain. The CDR3 totals 13 residues. The ends were cut back, 5 bases at V and 6 bases at J, with 9 bases in the middle. The germline gives CDR1 KGHDR, CDR2 SFDVKD. CDR3 DNA sequence: TGTGCCACCAGTGGTTATAATCCCGGGGAGCTGTTTTTT. Translation gives CATSGYNPGELFF.

The V call is TRBV4-2, the J call TRBJ1-6; D call uncertain. Germline V gives CDR1 LGHNA, CDR2 YNFKEQ. This CDR3 region has 17 residues. Deletions cut 1 base from V and 0 bases from J, with 10 bases between. The CDR3 nucleotides are TGTGCCAGCAGCCAAGGACTTCAGAGCTCCTATAATTCACCCCTCCACTTT. Its protein product is CASSQGLQSSYNSPLHF.

The chain has TRBV4-1 and TRBJ1-6; 7 positions match TRBD1. The V segment lost 4 bases and the J segment 10 bases; nucleotides outside the gene matches: 7. Per the germline V gene, CDR1 is MGHRA and CDR2 is YSYEKL. There are 14 residues in the CDR3. The DNA of the CDR3 is TGCGCCAGCAGCCCCCAGGGGGAGAGGTCACCCCTCCACTTT. Amino acid sequence: CASSPQGERSPLHF.

This chain uses TRBV2 with TRBJ1-5; TRBD1 might be the D (6 bases). CDR3 length: 14 residues. From germline, CDR1 is SNHLY and CDR2 FYNNEI. The V gene lost 7 bases and the J gene lost 7 bases, with 17 bases spanning the gap. The chain's CDR3 is CASKGGTLRQPQHF. The CDR3 DNA follows: TGTGCCAGCAAGGGAGGGACATTACGGCAGCCCCAGCATTTT.

V and J are TRBV7-2 and TRBJ2-7; 8 bases fit TRBD2. Germline lookup yields CDR1 SGHTA and CDR2 FQGNSA. J lost 6 bases, V lost 3 bases, and 7 bases had no gene match. The CDR3 sequence is 14 residues long. The CDR3 loop reads CASSLGLGMSEQYF. CDR3 nucleotides: TGTGCCAGCAGCTTGGGACTAGGTATGAGCGAGCAGTACTTC.

The chain uses TRBV10-3 and TRBJ2-2; the match to TRBD1 covers 8 bases. V lost 10 bases and J lost 0; bases outside the gene matches: 7. This CDR3 comprises 15 residues. The V gene's germline CDR1 is ENHRY and CDR2 SYGVKD. CDR3 protein: CATRGQVPNTGELFF. The CDR3 nucleotides read TGTGCCACGAGGGGACAGGTCCCGAACACCGGGGAGCTGTTTTTT.

The gene calls are TRBV4-3 and TRBJ1-4, with TRBD1 as a possible D gene (5 bases). CDR1 and CDR2 (germline): LGHNA, YSLEER. This CDR3 has 15 residues. Trimming pared 0 bases from V and 1 base from J, leaving 6 bases between. This CDR3 reads CASSQDQGTNEKLFF. The CDR3, as DNA: TGCGCCAGCAGCCAAGATCAGGGAACTAATGAAAAACTGTTTTTT.

The genes are TRBV7-8 and TRBJ2-3, with 11 bases aligning to TRBD2. This CDR3 region has 15 residues. Per the germline V gene, CDR1 is SGHVS and CDR2 is FQNEAQ. After removal of 1 base from V and 6 bases from J, the junction contained 3 bases not matched to a gene. The CDR3 is CASSLELAGADTQYF. The DNA for the CDR3 is TGTGCCAGCAGCTTAGAACTAGCGGGGGCGGATACGCAGTATTTT.

This chain joins TRBV12-3 or TRBV12-4 and TRBJ1-4; D remains ambiguous. Trimming removed 1 base at V and 6 bases at J, with 6 bases between. The CDR3 has 13 residues. The CDR3 region is CASSLVTDEKLFF. Here the CDR3 DNA reads TGTGCCAGCAGTTTAGTTACAGATGAAAAACTGTTTTTT.

The rearrangement uses TRBV5-5 and TRBJ2-7, with TRBD1 matching 7 bases. With V trimmed by 1 base and J by 7 bases, 8 bases remained unmatched. Germline CDR1 reads SGHKS; CDR2 reads YYEKEE (reference sequence). The CDR3 is 14 amino acids. As DNA, the CDR3 is TGTGCCAGCAGCTTGCGGGACAGCCCTAGGGAGCAGTACTTC. Translated: CASSLRDSPREQYF. Filled out from reference TRBV5-5 and TRBJ2-7, the complete variable domain reads DAGVTQSPTHLIKTRGQQVTLRCSPISGHKSVSWYQQVLGQGPQFIFQYYEKEERGRGNFPDRFSARQFPNYSSELNVNALLLGDSALYLCASSLRDSPREQYFGPGTRLTVT.

The V gene is TRBV4-1, the J gene TRBJ2-1, with 14 nucleotides matching TRBD2. Losses at the gene ends were 4 bases for V and 8 bases for J; bases not matched to a gene: 4. CDR3 size: 15 residues. Germline-derived CDR1 and CDR2 are MGHRA and YSYEKL. The CDR3 loop reads CASSRLAGGYDEQFF. CDR3 in DNA: TGCGCCAGCAGCCGACTAGCGGGGGGGTACGATGAGCAGTTCTTC.

V gene TRBV4-2 combines with J gene TRBJ2-1; 7 nucleotides line up with TRBD2. Germline CDR1 is LGHNA and CDR2 is YNFKEQ. After removal of 1 base from V and 4 bases from J, the junction contained 1 base not matched to a gene. The CDR3 length is 14 residues. The CDR3 loop reads CASSQAGGYNEQFF. The CDR3 bases are TGTGCCAGCAGCCAAGCGGGGGGATACAATGAGCAGTTCTTC.

The rearrangement uses TRBV11-3 and TRBJ2-2, with D possibly being TRBD2 (5 bases). Per the germline V gene, CDR1 is SGHNT and CDR2 is YENEEA. Trimming took off 3 bases at V and 8 bases at J, with 7 bases between the two ends. CDR3 length: 12 amino acids. CDR3 in amino acids: CASSLGVGELFF. In DNA form, the CDR3 reads TGTGCCAGCAGCTTGGGAGTGGGGGAGCTGTTTTTT.

The rearrangement joins TRBV7-9 to TRBJ1-2; a weak D match, TRBD1 (6 bases). Germline loops: CDR1 SEHNR, CDR2 FQNEAQ (reference sequence). The CDR3 is 14 residues long. V was pared by 6 bases and J by 0 bases, with 11 bases between. In nucleotides, the CDR3 is TGTGCCAGCAGACCGGACAGCCCTAACTATGGCTACACCTTC. It codes for CASRPDSPNYGYTF.

The rearrangement joins TRBV7-9 to TRBJ2-1; possibly TRBD2 for D (6 bases). V dropped 10 bases and J dropped 5 bases, with 18 bases sitting between them. CDR1 is SEHNR and CDR2 is FQNEAQ in the germline V gene (reference sequence). CDR3 size: 14 residues. In DNA, the CDR3 is TGTGCCACCGGGAGAGAGGGCGCCCACAATGAGCAGTTCTTC. Translated, it gives CATGREGAHNEQFF. Filled out from reference TRBV7-9 and TRBJ2-1, the complete variable domain reads DTGVSQNPRHKITKRGQNVTFRCDPISEHNRLYWYRQTLGQGPEFLTYFQNEAQLEKSRLLSDRFSAERPKGSFSTLEIQRTEQGDSAMYLCATGREGAHNEQFFGPGTRLTVL.

The sample holds one count of this clone. The V and J genes are TRBV15 and TRBJ2-3, with TRBD2 matching 12 bases. V lost 3 bases and J lost 2; bases outside the gene matches: 12. Germline V CDR1 and CDR2: LNHNV, YYDKDF (reference sequence). CDR3 length: 19 amino acids. The CDR3 DNA reads TGTGCCACCAGCAGTAATCTAGCGGGGGGGGAACTAATCACAGATACGCAGTATTTT. It specifies CATSSNLAGGELITDTQYF.

This chain links TRBV10-3 with TRBJ1-2; D may be TRBD1 (5 bases). The CDR3 extends over 14 amino acids. Germline V gives CDR1 ENHRY, CDR2 SYGVKD. V gave up 4 bases and J gave up 6 bases, with 15 bases separating them. The CDR3: CAISAGRDGDGYTF. The CDR3 DNA reads TGTGCCATCAGTGCAGGGAGGGACGGGGATGGCTACACCTTC.

This clone was seen once. The chain carries TRBV30 and TRBJ2-2; D might be TRBD2 (6 bases). This CDR3 region has 15 residues. CDR1 and CDR2 from the germline V gene are GTSNPN and SVGIG (reference sequence). With 5 bases removed from V and 1 base from J, the gap between germline ends came to 14 bases. The CDR3 loop is CAWGTSTLNTGELFF. The CDR3 nucleotides read TGTGCCTGGGGAACTAGCACCCTGAACACCGGGGAGCTGTTTTTT.